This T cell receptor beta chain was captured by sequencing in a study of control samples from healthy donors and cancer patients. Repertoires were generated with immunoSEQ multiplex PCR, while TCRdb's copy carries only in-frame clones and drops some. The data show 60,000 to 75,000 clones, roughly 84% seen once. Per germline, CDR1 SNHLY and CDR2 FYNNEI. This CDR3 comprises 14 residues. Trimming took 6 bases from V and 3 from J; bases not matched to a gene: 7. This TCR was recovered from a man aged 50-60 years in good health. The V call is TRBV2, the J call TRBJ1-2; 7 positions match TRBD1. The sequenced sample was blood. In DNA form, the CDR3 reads TGTGCCAGCAGGCCGACAGGGCAGGACTATGGCTACACCTTC. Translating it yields CASRPTGQDYGYTF.